These T cell receptor beta chains were read from a single sample in a study of PD-1 blockade in classical Hodgkin lymphoma. Measured with immunoSEQ multiplex PCR; TCRdb has only the in-frame clones, and not every one. This sample carries about 60,000 clones, over 85% of them seen once, and the ten largest clones take approximately 9.7%. Sequenced here: peripheral blood mononuclear cells (PBMCs), sampled at baseline. The receptors shown here come from a human donor with classical Hodgkin lymphoma. Both conserved end residues are part of each CDR3. The order of the fields is J gene, D gene, clone size, V gene, CDR3 DNA, CDR3 protein. The D gene is left open where the match is weak. Expanded clones get a size class; other rows say once, few or many, or leave the size out.

TRBJ2-5 - - TRBV27 TGTGCCAGCAGACATATAGGGACCCAGTACTTC CASRHIGTQYF
TRBJ2-3 - - TRBV28 TGTGCCAGCAGACCTAGACAGGTCTCAGATACGCAGTATTTT CASRPRQVSDTQYF
TRBJ2-5 - - TRBV19 TGTGCCAGTAGTATGAGGACGGGCGAAGAGACCCAGTACTTC CASSMRTGEETQYF
TRBJ1-2 TRBD1 - TRBV2 TGTGCCAGCAGTGAGGGGACAGGATCAGAAAGAGGCTACACCTTC CASSEGTGSERGYTF
TRBJ2-1 TRBD1 - TRBV19 TGTGCCAGTACCAAACCCGGGACAGGGAACCATGAGCAGTTCTTC CASTKPGTGNHEQFF
TRBJ1-6 - - TRBV28 TGTGCCAGCAGTTTCCCCGCCGGCCAAGGAATAGGACAGCTCAATTCACCCCTCCACTTT CASSFPAGQGIGQLNSPLHF
TRBJ2-7 TRBD1 - TRBV11-2 TGTGCCAGCAGCATTGGACAGGGGGTCACCTACGAGCAGTACTTC CASSIGQGVTYEQYF
TRBJ1-6 - - TRBV11-2 TGTGCCAGCAGCCACATGTCCCCTTCACCCCTCCACTTT CASSHMSPSPLHF
TRBJ2-3 - - TRBV15 TGTGCCACCAGCAGAGATCTATATGCGGTCCTCGGAGATACGCAGTATTTT CATSRDLYAVLGDTQYF
TRBJ1-5 - few TRBV7-8 TGTGCCAGCAGCTTCTCTCGTCCCCCTTATAGCAATCAGCCCCAGCATTTT CASSFSRPPYSNQPQHF
TRBJ2-7 - - TRBV20-1 TGCAGTGCTAGATGGGGAGACGAGCAGTACTTC CSARWGDEQYF
TRBJ2-5 - - TRBV7-9 TGTGCCAGCAGGTCGGGACCTGAGGAGACCCAGTACTTC CASRSGPEETQYF
TRBJ2-2 - - TRBV4-1 TGCGCCAGCAGCCCCGACACCGGGGAGCTGTTTTTT CASSPDTGELFF
TRBJ2-1 - - TRBV28 TGTGCCAGCCACAACCCGGGGCGGTCCTACAATGAGCAGTTCTTC CASHNPGRSYNEQFF
TRBJ1-2 - - TRBV5-1 TGCGCCAGCAGGGTTGAGATTCAGCAGGTAGCTAACTATGGCTACACCTTC CASRVEIQQVANYGYTF
TRBJ2-3 - - TRBV19 TGTGCCAGTAGTACGGGACGGGGAGGCACAGATACGCAGTATTTT CASSTGRGGTDTQYF
TRBJ2-7 - - TRBV12-2 TGTGCAAGTCGCTGGGGGGGCGATAAGTACGAGCAGTACTTC CASRWGGDKYEQYF
TRBJ2-3 TRBD1 - TRBV7-9 TGTGCCAGCAGCTACCCACCGACAGGGGGAGCAGATACGCAGTATTTT CASSYPPTGGADTQYF
TRBJ2-4 TRBD2 - TRBV30 TGTGCCTGGAGTACTAGCGGGAGTTCCAAAAACATTCAGTACTTC CAWSTSGSSKNIQYF
TRBJ1-5 - few TRBV7-8 TGTGCCAGCATTCCGTACCCACTCAATCAGCCCCAGCATTTT CASIPYPLNQPQHF
TRBJ2-7 TRBD2 - TRBV10-3 TGTGCCATCAGGAATACTAGCGGGATCTACTACGAGCAGTACTTC CAIRNTSGIYYEQYF
TRBJ1-2 - - TRBV19 TGTGCCAGTAGTTTTGCCGCCAGGAGCAACTATGGCTACACCTTC CASSFAARSNYGYTF
TRBJ1-2 - few TRBV5-1 TGCGCCAGCAGCTCAACCGGAACCTATGGCTACACCTTC CASSSTGTYGYTF
TRBJ1-2 - - TRBV20-1 TGCAGTGTAGGGGGGAATGGCTACACCTTC CSVGGNGYTF
TRBJ2-3 - - TRBV4-1 TGCGCCAGCAGCCTCCGACCGACTTCTACAGATACGCAGTATTTT CASSLRPTSTDTQYF
TRBJ2-2 TRBD2 - TRBV7-8 TGTGCCAGCAGCTTAGCGTACGGACTAGCAAGGACCGGGGAGCTGTTTTTT CASSLAYGLARTGELFF
TRBJ2-1 - - TRBV5-1 TGCGCCAGCAGCTTCCCCAGCGATCGGGATGAGCAGTTCTTC CASSFPSDRDEQFF
TRBJ2-2 TRBD2 - TRBV15 TGTGCCACCAGCAGAGATCCCAGCGGGAGCGCGGGGGAGCTGTTTTTT CATSRDPSGSAGELFF